Presented here are 13 T cell receptor beta chains from one specimen sequenced in a study of blood T cell repertoires in COVID-19 (dated by TCRdb to the early 2020s). Libraries were constructed by the immunoSEQ multiplex PCR assay. This is the immuneACCESS table as TCRdb keeps it, with only in-frame sequences that have V and J called. A part of the clones is gone; compared with another copy, unresolved V genes explain less than half, and the rest is unexplained. This sample holds roughly 200,000 clones; 82% were observed only once. Approximately 7.8% of the sample is taken by the ten largest. Sequencing was carried out using peripheral blood. These receptors all come from a woman aged 60-70 years with COVID-19, enrolled during active disease.

With regard to this clone: Other DNA sequences in this specimen translate into the identical CDR3. The CDR3 here is CASSLRETGELFF. For the CDR3, the DNA is TGTGCCAGCAGTTTGAGGGAAACCGGGGAGCTGTTTTTT. The rearrangement joins TRBV12-3 or TRBV12-4 to TRBJ2-2, with a possible D match to TRBD2 (5 bases). The CDR3 runs to 13 residues. V dropped 3 bases and J dropped 5 bases, with 7 bases sitting between them.

This chain joins TRBV29-1 and TRBJ1-2, with TRBD1 matching 7 bases. V lost 2 bases, J lost 6 bases, and 3 bases stayed unmatched. Per the germline V gene, CDR1 is SQVTM and CDR2 is ANQGSEA. The CDR3 spans 12 residues. CDR3 sequence reads: CSVESGGNGYTF. The CDR3 bases are TGCAGCGTTGAATCAGGGGGGAATGGCTACACCTTC.

The J gene is TRBJ1-5, the V gene TRBV6-5; D call uncertain. The V gene's germline CDR1 is MNHEY and CDR2 SVGAGI. The CDR3 extends over 13 amino acids. V was trimmed by 4 bases and J by 3 bases, leaving 7 bases between them. CDR3 in amino acids: CASSSRVNQPQHF. Here the CDR3 DNA reads TGTGCCAGCAGTTCCCGGGTCAATCAGCCCCAGCATTTT.

This clone was observed once. The chain has TRBV6-5 and TRBJ2-7; 7 nucleotides line up with TRBD2. CDR1 MNHEY and CDR2 SVGAGI come from the germline V gene. CDR3 size: 13 residues. Trimming cost V 2 bases and J 3 bases; bases outside gene matches: 1. The CDR3 here is CASSYREGYEQYV. For the CDR3, the DNA is TGTGCCAGCAGTTACAGGGAGGGCTACGAGCAGTACGTC.

The rearrangement links TRBV9 to TRBJ2-1, with a possible D match to TRBD1 (5 bases). This CDR3 spans 13 amino acids. Looked up from germline, CDR1 is SGDLS and CDR2 is YYNGEE. The V and J ends lost 3 bases and 5 bases respectively, with 9 bases between them. The CDR3 nucleotides are TGTGCCAGCAGCGAGGGGATTCACAATGAGCAGTTCTTC. Amino acids: CASSEGIHNEQFF.

The J gene is TRBJ2-7, the V gene TRBV30; TRBD2 is a possible D gene (6 bases). Germline V gene lookup returns CDR1 GTSNPN and CDR2 SVGIG (reference sequence). With 5 bases removed from V and 2 bases from J, the gap between germline ends came to 16 bases. This CDR3 is 14 amino acids long. DNA of the CDR3: TGTGCCTGGGAGGGAGCGGGCCCGGCCTACGAGCAGTACTTC. Residues: CAWEGAGPAYEQYF.

The chain recombines TRBV25-1 with TRBJ2-1; possibly TRBD2 for D (6 bases). Trimming stripped 5 bases from V and 9 bases from J, with 17 bases between. The CDR3 is 14 residues long. The germline CDR1 and CDR2 sequences are MGHDK and SYGVNS. CDR3 sequence reads: CASSPSAEIPEQFF. Written as DNA, the CDR3 is TGTGCCAGCAGTCCTAGCGCCGAAATCCCTGAGCAGTTCTTC.

CDR3 residues: CASRKDRANYYGYTF. The CDR3 nucleotides are TGCGCCAGCAGGAAGGACAGGGCAAACTACTATGGCTACACCTTC. The chain carries TRBV5-1 and TRBJ1-2, with TRBD1 matching 8 bases. Germline CDR1 is SGHRS and CDR2 is YFSETQ. The CDR3 consists of 15 residues. With 5 bases clipped from V and 3 bases from J, the junction kept 9 bases outside the gene matches.

The chain couples TRBV29-1 to TRBJ1-5; 7 nucleotides align to TRBD1. J lost 6 bases, V lost 8 bases, and 19 bases had no gene match. From germline, CDR1 is SQVTM and CDR2 ANQGSEA. The CDR3 is made up of 16 amino acids. CDR3 loop: CSLVTLGTDRTQPQHF. CDR3 DNA: TGCAGCTTGGTTACCCTTGGGACAGACAGGACTCAGCCCCAGCATTTT.

V is TRBV5-1 and J is TRBJ2-7; D is possibly TRBD2 (6 bases). The length of the CDR3 is 14 residues. Germline-derived CDR1 and CDR2 are SGHRS and YFSETQ. V shed 3 bases and J shed 1 base, with 11 bases lying between them. The CDR3 sequence: CASSSDGTSYEQYF. For the CDR3, the DNA is TGCGCCAGCAGCTCAGACGGGACTTCCTACGAGCAGTACTTC.

Of note for this clone: One junction end disagrees with the germline gene, perhaps due to a read error. Other DNA sequences from this sample encode an identical CDR3 as well. This chain connects TRBV9 to TRBJ1-1, with 7 positions matching TRBD1. Germline lookup yields CDR1 SGDLS and CDR2 YYNGEE. CDR3 length: 15 residues. CDR3 sequence (DNA): TGCGCCAGCAGCGTAGGTCACAGGGGGAACACTGAAGCTTTCTTT. Amino acid sequence: CASSVGHRGNTEAFF. Drawing the rest from reference TRBV9 and TRBJ1-1, the complete variable domain is DSGVTQTPKHLITATGQRVTLRCSPRSGDLSVYWYQQSLDQGLQFLIQYYNGEERAKGNILERFSAQQFPDLHSELNLSSLELGDSALYFCASSVGHRGNTEAFFGQGTRLTVV.

The chain uses TRBV27 and TRBJ1-2; D might be TRBD1 (5 bases). Germline V gene data show CDR1 as MNHEY and CDR2 as SMNVEV (reference sequence). Trimming shortened V by 6 bases and J by 7 bases, and 12 bases separated the two germline ends. This CDR3 has 12 residues. CDR3 sequence: CASSQGLLGYTF. Written as DNA, the CDR3 is TGTGCCAGCAGCCAGGGTTTACTTGGCTACACCTTC.

About this clone: Sequence at one end of the junction differs from germline and may be a read error. The chain uses TRBV7-7 and TRBJ2-3, with 10 bases lining up with TRBD2. The length of the CDR3 is 17 residues. In germline, CDR1 is SSHAT, CDR2 FNYEAQ (reference sequence). Written as DNA, the CDR3 is TGTGCTAGCAGCTTAGCCCCCCCTAGCGGGGGAACAGATACGCAGTATTTT. Translating gives CASSLAPPSGGTDTQYF. The full variable domain, completed using reference TRBV7-7 and TRBJ2-3, is GAGVSQSPRYKVTKRGQDVTLRCDPISSHATLYWYQQALGQGPEFLTYFNYEAQPDKSGLPSDRFSAERPEGSISTLTIQRTEQRDSAMYRCASSLAPPSGGTDTQYFGPGTRLTVL.